This T cell receptor beta chain was sequenced in a study of response to subunit inactivated influenza vaccine. MiXCR was run by TCRdb on the RT-PCR reads, yielding one entry per CDR3 protein. The sample contains 500,000 to 600,000 distinct CDR3 sequences, about 11% of which appear only once. Study-wide points: Authors suggested that a seasonal influenza vaccination recruits few new T cells each time.

For this clonotype: Its antigen is unidentified.

CDR3 length equals 14 residues. V shed 6 bases, J shed 8 bases, and the junction held 10 bases outside the gene matches. The chain employs TRBV12-3 or TRBV12-4 and TRBJ2-5; 9 nucleotides line up with TRBD2. Sequenced material: PBMCs from blood, taken on the day of vaccination. This TCR derives from a man aged 50-59 years who received an inactivated influenza vaccine. The chain's CDR3 is CASSPGGGVSTQYF. In DNA form, the CDR3 reads TGTGCCAGCAGCCCCGGCGGGGGGGTTTCAACCCAGTACTTC.